The T cell receptor (beta chain) described here comes from a study of blood T cell repertoires in COVID-19. Study as a whole: Acute and convalescent COVID-19 samples came from the United States, Italy and Spain.

Here immunoSEQ multiplex PCR was the method, and the copy in TCRdb shows in-frame clones only, minus some. The sample yields approximately 150,000 clones, about 79% seen once. This clone has a handful of counts. Individuals aged roughly 18 to 100 years were recruited from approximately 24 US areas. Cohorts were determined from participant-reported clinical history. Source material: PBMCs or T cells enriched from blood (not recorded which). The source of this sequence is a man between 45 and 60 years old who had recovered from COVID-19.

The DNA of the CDR3 is TGTGCCATCAGCGCCGGGACAGGGGGTCTTATTGGCTACACCTTC. Protein: CAISAGTGGLIGYTF. The chain links TRBV10-3 to TRBJ1-2; 11 bases map to TRBD1. The length of the CDR3 is 15 residues. Trimming took 6 bases from V and 7 from J; bases not matched to a gene: 10. Germline CDR1 reads ENHRY; CDR2 reads SYGVKD.